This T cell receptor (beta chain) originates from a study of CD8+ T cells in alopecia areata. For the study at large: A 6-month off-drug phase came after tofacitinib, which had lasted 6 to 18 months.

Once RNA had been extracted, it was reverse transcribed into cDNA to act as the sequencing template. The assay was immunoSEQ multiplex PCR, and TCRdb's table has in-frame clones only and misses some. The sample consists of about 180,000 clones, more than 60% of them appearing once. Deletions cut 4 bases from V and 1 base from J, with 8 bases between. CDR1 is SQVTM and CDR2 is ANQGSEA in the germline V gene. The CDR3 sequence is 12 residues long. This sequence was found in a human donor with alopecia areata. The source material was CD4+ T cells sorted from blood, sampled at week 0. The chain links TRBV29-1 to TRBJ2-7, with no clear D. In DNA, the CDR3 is TGCAGCGTTGGCGCGAGTTCCTACGAGCAGTACTTC. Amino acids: CSVGASSYEQYF.